The 3 T cell receptor beta chains reported below all come from one sample, sequenced in a study of OX40 agonist ivuxolimab in advanced cancers. Generated by immunoSEQ multiplex PCR, the TCRdb table keeps only in-frame clones and is missing some. The sample lists 90,000 to 150,000 clones; roughly nine tenths were seen once. The sample in question was CD4+ or CD8+ T cells sorted from blood, obtained in a trial of the OX40 agonist ivuxolimab. The receptors were gathered from an adult with an advanced solid tumor such as melanoma, head and neck, liver or kidney cancer.

V is TRBV7-3 and J is TRBJ2-2; no clear D. The germline gives CDR1 SGHTA, CDR2 FQGTGA. The CDR3 length is 13 residues. Trimming stripped 4 bases from V and 6 bases from J, with 9 bases between. In nucleotides, the CDR3 is TGTGCCAGCAGCTCCTCCCAAGCCGGGGAGCTGTTTTTT. Translated, it gives CASSSSQAGELFF. The whole variable domain, filled in from reference TRBV7-3 and TRBJ2-2, reads GAGVSQTPSNKVTEKGKYVELRCDPISGHTALYWYRQSLGQGPEFLIYFQGTGAADDSGLPNDRFFAVRPEGSVSTLKIQRTERGDSAVYLCASSSSQAGELFFGEGSRLTVL.

J is TRBJ1-1 and V is TRBV19, with TRBD1 as a possible D gene (5 bases). Germline V gives CDR1 LNHDA, CDR2 SQIVND (reference sequence). V dropped 8 bases and J dropped 4 bases, with 14 bases sitting between them. The CDR3 extends over 13 amino acids. CDR3 in DNA: TGTGCCAGTCAAACACACGGGGGCACTGAAGCTTTCTTT. Translation: CASQTHGGTEAFF.

The chain combines TRBV2 with TRBJ1-2; D is perhaps TRBD1 (6 bases). Germline CDR1 reads SNHLY; CDR2 reads FYNNEI. The CDR3 spans 14 residues. With 4 bases removed from V and 6 bases from J, the gap between germline ends came to 15 bases. CDR3 in amino acids: CASSASGVRDGYTF. Here the CDR3 DNA reads TGTGCCAGCAGTGCATCAGGGGTGAGGGATGGCTACACCTTC.